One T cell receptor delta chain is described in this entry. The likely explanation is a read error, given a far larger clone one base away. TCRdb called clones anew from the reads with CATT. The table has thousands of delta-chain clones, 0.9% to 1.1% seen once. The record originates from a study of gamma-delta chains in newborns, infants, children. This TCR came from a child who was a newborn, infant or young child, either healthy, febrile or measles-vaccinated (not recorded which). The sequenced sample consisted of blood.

The CDR3 DNA follows: TGTGCCTGTGACGTACTGGGGGATGCGCACACCGATAAACTCATCTTT. It codes for CACDVLGDAHTDKLIF. This rearrangement joins TRDV2 to TRDJ1, with 10 bases fitting TRDD3. Germline loops: CDR1 GEAIGNYY, CDR2 EKD. The CDR3 loop spans 16 amino acids. Trimming cost V 3 bases and J 0 bases; bases outside gene matches: 6.